The 25 T cell receptor beta chains below all came from one sample that was sequenced in a study of OX40 agonist ivuxolimab in advanced cancers. Some clones are missing from TCRdb's copy, which holds only in-frame ones; the method was immunoSEQ multiplex PCR. This table holds nearly 45,000 clones, around three quarters found once. The source material was CD4+ or CD8+ T cells sorted from blood, sampled in a trial of the OX40 agonist ivuxolimab. The receptors originated from an adult with an advanced solid tumor such as melanoma, head and neck, liver or kidney cancer.

The chain employs TRBV28 and TRBJ1-1; a weak D match, TRBD1 (5 bases). CDR3 length: 14 amino acids. Germline CDR1 MDHEN, CDR2 SYDVKM. The V end lost 6 bases, the J end lost 7 bases, and 18 bases lay between the germline ends. The CDR3, as DNA: TGTGCCAGCAGACGACAGAGCTCACGTAGTGAAGCTTTCTTT. Protein product: CASRRQSSRSEAFF. The full variable domain, rest sourced from reference TRBV28 and TRBJ1-1, is DVKVTQSSRYLVKRTGEKVFLECVQDMDHENMFWYRQDPGLGLRLIYFSYDVKMKEKGDIPEGYSVSREKKERFSLILESASTNQTSMYLCASRRQSSRSEAFFGQGTRLTVV.

The rearrangement uses TRBV29-1 and TRBJ2-1; possible D gene TRBD1, 5 bases. This CDR3 is 11 amino acids long. Germline V CDR1 and CDR2: SQVTM, ANQGSEA. V was clipped by 8 bases and J by 10 bases, with 15 bases between them. CDR3 sequence reads: CSIQRGNEQFF. CDR3 in DNA: TGCAGCATTCAAAGGGGCAACGAGCAGTTCTTC.

This clone was seen more than once but under ten times. V usage is TRBV2 and J usage is TRBJ2-1; TRBD2 agrees at 8 bases. The ends lost 7 bases at V and 10 bases at J; junction bases unmatched: 12. Germline-derived CDR1 and CDR2 are SNHLY and FYNNEI. This CDR3 is built from 14 residues. DNA for the CDR3: TGTGCCAGCACTCATAGCGGGAACCGCTGGGAGCAGTTCTTC. Amino acids: CASTHSGNRWEQFF.

This chain connects TRBV7-3 to TRBJ2-1; 7 nucleotides match TRBD2. The germline V gene encodes CDR1 SGHTA and CDR2 FQGTGA. This CDR3 has 13 residues. V shed 5 bases and J 9 bases; nucleotides not matched to a gene: 7. CDR3 in DNA: TGTGCCAGCAGCCAGACTAGCTCCGGTGAGCAGTTCTTC. Its protein is CASSQTSSGEQFF.

CDR3 residues: CAISIQGQNSPLHF. The CDR3 DNA follows: TGTGCCATCAGTATCCAGGGGCAGAATTCACCCCTCCACTTT. The chain links TRBV10-3 to TRBJ1-6, with a possible D match to TRBD1 (6 bases). Germline V gene lookup returns CDR1 ENHRY and CDR2 SYGVKD. This CDR3 contains 14 residues. The V and J ends lost 5 bases and 7 bases respectively, with 12 bases between them.

The V gene is TRBV6-5, the J gene TRBJ2-2; perhaps TRBD1 as D (5 bases). V lost 5 bases to trimming and J lost 6 bases, with 13 bases between them. Germline CDR1 reads MNHEY; CDR2 reads SVGAGI. The CDR3 contains 14 residues. The CDR3 spells CASSQDSMAGELFF. The CDR3 DNA reads as TGTGCCAGCAGTCAAGACAGTATGGCCGGGGAGCTGTTTTTT.

The chain joins TRBV12-5 to TRBJ2-4; D unresolved. Germline values: CDR1 LGHNT, CDR2 FRNRAP. This CDR3 has 15 residues. V shed 1 base and J shed 8 bases, with 15 bases lying between them. The DNA of the CDR3 is TGTGCTAGTGGTTTGGGACACAACCCAACAGACATTCAGTACTTC. This encodes CASGLGHNPTDIQYF.

The chain combines TRBV27 with TRBJ1-2; 12 bases match TRBD1. Germline V gives CDR1 MNHEY, CDR2 SMNVEV (reference sequence). The CDR3 extends over 18 amino acids. V lost 4 bases and J lost 4; bases outside the gene matches: 13. The CDR3 loop reads CASSSYRDRGHVVYGYTF. The DNA for the CDR3 is TGTGCCAGCAGTTCGTACCGGGACAGGGGGCACGTAGTCTATGGCTACACCTTC.

The rearrangement links TRBV4-1 to TRBJ2-5; 9 bases agree with TRBD1. The CDR3 has 15 amino acids. The germline gives CDR1 MGHRA, CDR2 YSYEKL. Germline trimming cut 1 base from V and 2 bases from J; bases unmatched to any gene: 2. CDR3 in amino acids: CASSQAGTGQETQYF. CDR3 bases: TGCGCCAGCAGCCAAGCCGGGACAGGGCAAGAGACCCAGTACTTC.

The chain couples TRBV29-1 to TRBJ2-3; perhaps TRBD2 as D (5 bases). In germline, CDR1 is SQVTM, CDR2 ANQGSEA. CDR3 length: 14 residues. The ends were cut back, 5 bases at V and 0 bases at J, with 12 bases in the middle. CDR3 DNA: TGCAGCGTTTCCGGCCTAGCTAGCACAGATACGCAGTATTTT. It translates to CSVSGLASTDTQYF.

The rearrangement uses TRBV27 and TRBJ1-5; D gene ambiguous. CDR1 and CDR2 (germline): MNHEY, SMNVEV (reference sequence). The CDR3 has 15 residues. The V end was cut by 5 bases, the J end by 3 bases, with 14 bases between. CDR3 region: CASSLTGRVNQPQHF. The CDR3 DNA sequence: TGTGCCAGCAGTCTCACGGGGAGGGTCAATCAGCCCCAGCATTTT.

The CDR3 protein is CASSLGGEGEAFF. For the CDR3, the DNA is TGTGCCAGCAGCTTAGGGGGCGAAGGTGAAGCTTTCTTT. The chain carries TRBV11-2 and TRBJ1-1; the D gene is possibly TRBD1 (5 bases). In germline, CDR1 is SGHAT, CDR2 FQNNGV. V was clipped by 1 base and J by 7 bases, with 10 bases between them. CDR3 length: 13 amino acids. The variable domain in full, completed from reference TRBV11-2 and TRBJ1-1, reads EAGVAQSPRYKIIEKRQSVAFWCNPISGHATLYWYQQILGQGPKLLIQFQNNGVVDDSQLPKDRFSAERLKGVDSTLKIQPAKLEDSAVYLCASSLGGEGEAFFGQGTRLTVV.

The chain has TRBV4-3 and TRBJ2-2; D is uncertain. The CDR3 is made up of 14 amino acids. V was pared by 0 bases and J by 10 bases, with 12 bases between. Germline V gene lookup returns CDR1 LGHNA and CDR2 YSLEER. The CDR3 nucleotides read TGCGCCAGCAGCCAAGATTACAACGCCCCGGAGCTGTTTTTT. Amino acid sequence: CASSQDYNAPELFF.

In this sample, this clone turned up a few times. V and J are TRBV7-2 and TRBJ2-3; D possibly corresponds to TRBD2 (5 bases). The CDR3 has 16 amino acids. The V end was cut by 1 base, the J end by 0 bases, with 11 bases between. CDR1 and CDR2 from the germline V gene are SGHTA and FQGNSA. For the CDR3, the DNA is TGTGCCAGCAGCTTAGGCAGCGGAGCTAGCACAGATACGCAGTATTTT. As protein: CASSLGSGASTDTQYF.

This chain connects TRBV5-1 to TRBJ2-7; TRBD1 matches 10 bases. CDR3 length: 16 residues. Germline V gene data show CDR1 as SGHRS and CDR2 as YFSETQ. V lost 1 base, J lost 4 bases, and 8 bases stayed unmatched. CDR3: CASSLRSGQGSYEQYF. The CDR3 coding sequence is TGCGCCAGCAGCTTGAGGTCGGGACAGGGGAGTTACGAGCAGTACTTC.

The chain joins TRBV9 to TRBJ2-3; D gene unclear. The V end was cut by 0 bases, the J end by 1 base, with 9 bases between. This CDR3 region has 15 residues. Germline CDR1 reads SGDLS; CDR2 reads YYNGEE. CDR3 bases: TGTGCCAGCAGCGTAGTGACTTCCCGCACAGATACGCAGTATTTT. Its translation: CASSVVTSRTDTQYF.

V usage is TRBV7-3 and J usage is TRBJ2-7; 7 positions match TRBD1. Per germline, CDR1 SGHTA and CDR2 FQGTGA. This CDR3 contains 17 residues. V was pared by 5 bases and J by 1 base, with 14 bases of the junction left unmatched. CDR3 amino acids: CASSVIDRDRRSYEQYF. The CDR3 DNA reads TGTGCCAGCAGCGTAATAGACCGGGACAGAAGATCCTACGAGCAGTACTTC.

This clone was found a few times. The rearrangement joins TRBV18 to TRBJ2-7; 11 bases map to TRBD2. In germline, CDR1 is KGHSH, CDR2 LQKENI. The CDR3 spans 14 residues. V shed 6 bases and J 4 bases; nucleotides not matched to a gene: 5. Written as DNA, the CDR3 is TGTGCCAGCTCGTTACTAGCGGGAGAGTACGAGCAGTACTTC. This encodes CASSLLAGEYEQYF.

This clone showed up just a few times. An end of the junction does not agree with germline; a read error may underlie this. The chain links TRBV7-3 to TRBJ1-2; TRBD1 matches at 8 bases. This CDR3 has 15 residues. Germline V gene data show CDR1 as SGHTA and CDR2 as FQGTGA. The CDR3 sequence is CASSLTGGKNYGYTF. For the CDR3, the DNA is TGTGCCAGCAGCCTAACAGGGGGAAAGAACTATGGCTACACCTTC.

The gene calls are TRBV6-5 and TRBJ2-7, with 9 positions matching TRBD1. V gave up 6 bases and J gave up 7 bases; unmatched junction bases: 13. From germline, CDR1 is MNHEY and CDR2 SVGAGI. CDR3 size: 15 residues. The CDR3 sequence is CASRGVGQGGGEQYF. The DNA of the CDR3 is TGTGCCAGCAGGGGGGTGGGACAGGGAGGGGGAGAGCAGTACTTC.

The rearrangement uses TRBV28 and TRBJ2-7, with D possibly being TRBD1 (5 bases). The CDR3 is made up of 14 amino acids. Per germline, CDR1 MDHEN and CDR2 SYDVKM. V shed 4 bases and J shed 4 bases, with 14 bases lying between them. CDR3 coding DNA: TGTGCCAGCAGTTCCCCAGGGATAGGGTACGAGCAGTACTTC. Residues: CASSSPGIGYEQYF.

This clone came up a few times. The chain joins TRBV11-2 to TRBJ1-4; TRBD1 matches 8 bases. In germline, CDR1 is SGHAT, CDR2 FQNNGV. Losses at the gene ends were 4 bases for V and 4 bases for J; bases not matched to a gene: 5. The CDR3 extends over 15 amino acids. The CDR3 nucleotides are TGTGCCAGCAGCTCGACAGGGGCCAATAATGAAAAACTGTTTTTT. Translating gives CASSSTGANNEKLFF.

In its sample, this clone was seen a few times. The genes are TRBV19 and TRBJ1-1; the D gene is possibly TRBD1 (5 bases). This CDR3 spans 16 amino acids. CDR1 and CDR2 (germline): LNHDA, SQIVND (reference sequence). The V end was cut by 4 bases, the J end by 1 base, with 16 bases between. CDR3 nucleotides: TGTGCCAGTAGTACCCGGGGCGGACAAGCGAACACTGAAGCTTTCTTT. Translating it yields CASSTRGGQANTEAFF. Full variable domain (remainder filled in from reference TRBV19 and TRBJ1-1): DGGITQSPKYLFRKEGQNVTLSCEQNLNHDAMYWYRQDPGQGLRLIYYSQIVNDFQKGDIAEGYSVSREKKESFPLTVTSAQKNPTAFYLCASSTRGGQANTEAFFGQGTRLTVV.

V and J are TRBV9 and TRBJ1-2; 8 nucleotides align to TRBD1. This CDR3 is 17 amino acids long. Germline V lookup: CDR1 SGDLS, CDR2 YYNGEE. The J segment lost 1 base and the V segment lost 0 bases, leaving 8 bases of the junction unmatched. The CDR3 sequence is CASSVGESGGYNYGYTF. The CDR3 coding sequence is TGTGCCAGCAGCGTAGGGGAGTCAGGGGGCTATAACTATGGCTACACCTTC.

The chain employs TRBV11-2 and TRBJ2-7; 7 bases fit TRBD2. The CDR3 spans 15 residues. Germline trimming cut 4 bases from V and 0 bases from J; bases unmatched to any gene: 6. From germline, CDR1 is SGHAT and CDR2 FQNNGV. CDR3 in amino acids: CASSSLGGSSYEQYF. The DNA for the CDR3 is TGTGCCAGCAGCTCCCTCGGGGGGAGCTCCTACGAGCAGTACTTC. The full variable domain, in which reference TRBV11-2 and TRBJ2-7 provide the parts outside the CDR3, is EAGVAQSPRYKIIEKRQSVAFWCNPISGHATLYWYQQILGQGPKLLIQFQNNGVVDDSQLPKDRFSAERLKGVDSTLKIQPAKLEDSAVYLCASSSLGGSSYEQYFGPGTRLTVT.